These 5 T cell receptor beta chains came from one sample sequenced in a study of T-cell memory formation after mild COVID-19. In TCRdb, the 5' RACE reads were re-called with MiXCR into one record per CDR3 protein. The sample lists some 300,000 distinct CDR3 sequences; around a fifth were seen once. Source material: PBMCs or a T cell subset sorted from them (not recorded which). These receptors came from a man between 18 and 29 years old who had mild COVID-19 (a few samples of this study predate the infection). Cell type and time point are not known.

There are a few counts of this clonotype. This chain joins TRBV15 and TRBJ1-1; weak D call: TRBD1 (6 bases). Per the germline V gene, CDR1 is LNHNV and CDR2 is YYDKDF (reference sequence). V was trimmed by 0 bases and J by 4 bases, leaving 15 bases between them. The CDR3 extends over 16 amino acids. As DNA, the CDR3 is TGTGCCACCAGCAGAGAAGGGGGATGGGCGAGCACTGAAGCTTTCTTT. Translated: CATSREGGWASTEAFF. Combining the CDR3 with reference TRBV15 and TRBJ1-1 gives the whole variable domain DAMVIQNPRYQVTQFGKPVTLSCSQTLNHNVMYWYQQKSSQAPKLLFHYYDKDFNNEADTPDNFQSRRPNTSFCFLDIRSPGLGDTAMYLCATSREGGWASTEAFFGQGTRLTVV.

In this sample, this clonotype turned up a few times. The gene calls are TRBV7-9 and TRBJ1-5; D is perhaps TRBD1 (5 bases). The CDR3 length is 16 residues. V lost 5 bases to trimming and J lost 4 bases, with 18 bases between them. Germline V CDR1 and CDR2: SEHNR, FQNEAQ (reference sequence). CDR3: CASSGGGGRVNQPQHF. The CDR3 DNA is TGTGCCAGCAGCGGGGGAGGCGGGCGCGTAAATCAGCCCCAGCATTTT.

Many counts were recorded for this clonotype. J is TRBJ1-1 and V is TRBV11-2, with a possible D match to TRBD1 (5 bases). The ends were cut back, 3 bases at V and 7 bases at J, with 12 bases in the middle. Germline assignment: CDR1 SGHAT and CDR2 FQNNGV. This CDR3 has 13 residues. This CDR3 is CASSFKGRVEAFF. CDR3 in DNA: TGTGCCAGCAGCTTCAAGGGGCGGGTTGAAGCTTTCTTT.

The rearrangement links TRBV4-1 to TRBJ2-2; the match to TRBD2 covers 11 bases. The CDR3 sequence is 15 residues long. J gave up 4 bases and V 6 bases, and 4 bases lay outside the gene matches. The V gene's germline CDR1 is MGHRA and CDR2 YSYEKL. The CDR3 bases are TGCGCCAGCAGATTAGCGGGGGGGTTCACCGGGGAGCTGTTTTTT. Amino acids: CASRLAGGFTGELFF.

V gene TRBV9 combines with J gene TRBJ2-2; no clear D. Germline CDR1 SGDLS, CDR2 YYNGEE. This CDR3 has 13 amino acids. V shed 1 base and J shed 4 bases, with 5 bases lying between them. CDR3 in DNA: TGTGCCAGCAGCGTAATCTCCACCGGGGAGCTGTTTTTT. As protein: CASSVISTGELFF.